These 24 T cell receptor beta chains were sequenced from one sample in a study of response to subunit inactivated influenza vaccine. MiXCR was run by TCRdb on the RT-PCR reads, yielding one entry per CDR3 protein. The sample lists some 480,000 distinct CDR3 sequences; approximately 11% were seen once. Sequencing used PBMCs from blood, obtained roughly 6 weeks after vaccination. The source of these receptors is a man aged 45 to 65 who received an inactivated influenza vaccine.

Many counts were recorded for this clonotype. V usage is TRBV11-2 and J usage is TRBJ2-7; D not resolved. The CDR3 length is 14 residues. Trimming cost V 0 bases and J 2 bases, with 8 bases left between them. Per germline, CDR1 SGHAT and CDR2 FQNNGV. The DNA for the CDR3 is TGTGCCAGCAGCTTAGATATAGGGCCCTACGAGCAGTACTTC. Translated, it gives CASSLDIGPYEQYF.

The CDR3 here is CSLRTDTEAFF. The CDR3 DNA reads TGCAGCCTACGGACAGACACTGAAGCTTTCTTT. The chain joins TRBV29-1 to TRBJ1-1; D is perhaps TRBD1 (6 bases). The CDR3 covers 11 residues. Trimming pared 8 bases from V and 3 bases from J, leaving 10 bases between. The germline V gene encodes CDR1 SQVTM and CDR2 ANQGSEA.

The sample holds many counts of this clonotype. The V gene is TRBV9, the J gene TRBJ2-2; 14 nucleotides agree with TRBD2. Looked up from germline, CDR1 is SGDLS and CDR2 is YYNGEE. This CDR3 has 15 residues. The junction had 4 bases not matched to a gene; V was cut back by 4 bases and J by 8 bases. For the CDR3, the DNA is TGTGCCAGCAGCCCGAGGACTAGCGGGAGGGGGGAGCTGTTTTTT. This translates into CASSPRTSGRGELFF.

V gene TRBV18 combines with J gene TRBJ2-4; possibly TRBD2 for D (6 bases). The CDR3 spans 17 residues. Trimming removed 3 bases at V and 7 bases at J, with 22 bases between. Looked up from germline, CDR1 is KGHSH and CDR2 is LQKENI. CDR3 nucleotide sequence: TGTGCCAGCTCACCTGTCGTCAAGGTTGGAGGGGTTAACATTCAGTACTTC. Translating it yields CASSPVVKVGGVNIQYF.

This clonotype was detected many times. This chain joins TRBV12-3 or TRBV12-4 and TRBJ1-2; D gene ambiguous. CDR3 length equals 13 residues. The V and J ends lost 1 base and 1 base respectively, with 4 bases between them. The CDR3 protein is CASSLGGNYGYTF. The CDR3 nucleotides read TGTGCCAGCAGTTTAGGGGGTAACTATGGCTACACCTTC.

V gene TRBV5-1 combines with J gene TRBJ1-1; no definite D call. Germline loops: CDR1 SGHRS, CDR2 YFSETQ. Trimming left V 5 bases short and J 0 bases short, with 8 bases between. This CDR3 comprises 13 residues. This CDR3 reads CASSFAMNTEAFF. As DNA, the CDR3 is TGCGCCAGCAGTTTCGCTATGAACACTGAAGCTTTCTTT.

In this sample, this clonotype turned up a few times. This could be a read error, since a much larger clone is one nucleotide away. V is TRBV3-1 and J is TRBJ2-1; TRBD2 agrees at 13 bases. This CDR3 is built from 17 residues. Germline V gene lookup returns CDR1 LGHDT and CDR2 YNNKEL (reference sequence). This chain's CDR3 is CSSSQVQLAGGYNEQFF. The CDR3 region has the DNA TGTTCCAGCAGCCAAGTACAACTAGCGGGGGGGTACAATGAGCAGTTCTTC.

This clonotype was counted many times. The chain employs TRBV18 and TRBJ1-2, with 8 bases fitting TRBD1. Trimming removed 3 bases from V and 4 bases from J; junction bases left unmatched: 7. The CDR3 consists of 15 residues. Germline CDR1 is KGHSH and CDR2 is LQKENI. CDR3 region: CASSPPGQGAYGYTF. The CDR3 nucleotides are TGTGCCAGCTCACCCCCGGGGCAGGGGGCCTATGGCTACACCTTC.

This clonotype was observed a handful of times. The gene calls are TRBV2 and TRBJ2-3; 10 nucleotides line up with TRBD2. Trimming at V came to 11 bases and at J to 4 bases, leaving 15 bases not matched to a gene. Looked up from germline, CDR1 is SNHLY and CDR2 is FYNNEI. This CDR3 is built from 16 residues. This chain's CDR3 is CAQGASGSIIADTQYF. The CDR3 nucleotides are TGTGCCCAGGGGGCTAGCGGGAGTATAATCGCAGATACGCAGTATTTT.

In this sample, this clonotype turned up many times. The gene calls are TRBV6-4 and TRBJ2-7, with 11 bases identical to TRBD1. CDR1 is MRHNA, CDR2 SNTAGT, per germline. This CDR3 is 19 amino acids long. The trim removed 6 bases at V and 0 bases at J, leaving 16 bases unmatched. In nucleotides, the CDR3 is TGTGCCAGCAGGACTACTCGGGACAGGGGGTCCATTAGCTCCTACGAGCAGTACTTC. Translated: CASRTTRDRGSISSYEQYF.

This clonotype showed up just a few times. The rearrangement links TRBV20-1 to TRBJ2-7, with D unclear. The CDR3 extends over 14 amino acids. The ends were cut back, 0 bases at V and 4 bases at J, with 13 bases in the middle. Germline lookup yields CDR1 DFQATT and CDR2 SNEGSKA (reference sequence). CDR3 DNA sequence: TGCAGTGCTAGAGATCGGGTGAACCCTTACGAGCAGTACTTC. This codes for CSARDRVNPYEQYF.

This rearrangement joins TRBV2 to TRBJ2-2; D is unclear. The germline gives CDR1 SNHLY, CDR2 FYNNEI. There are 14 residues in the CDR3. Deletions cut 6 bases from V and 8 bases from J, with 16 bases between. CDR3 sequence (DNA): TGTGCCAGCAGAGCCGGACCCGGTGGGGGGGAGCTGTTTTTT. Residues: CASRAGPGGGELFF. The full variable domain, completed using reference TRBV2 and TRBJ2-2, is EPEVTQTPSHQVTQMGQEVILRCVPISNHLYFYWYRQILGQKVEFLVSFYNNEISEKSEIFDDQFSVERPDGSNFTLKIRSTKLEDSAMYFCASRAGPGGGELFFGEGSRLTVL.

The chain recombines TRBV7-2 with TRBJ1-1; D unresolved. The CDR3 has 13 residues. V was shortened by 0 bases and J by 10 bases, with 12 bases between the two germline ends. Germline CDR1 SGHTA, CDR2 FQGNSA. CDR3 in DNA: TGTGCCAGCAGCTTAGCGGCGCTAACGTCAGCTTTCTTT. Protein sequence: CASSLAALTSAFF.

This clonotype was counted ten times or more. The V call is TRBV29-1, the J call TRBJ1-4; D is undetermined. Per the germline V gene, CDR1 is SQVTM and CDR2 is ANQGSEA. The CDR3 has 14 residues. Trimming pared 6 bases from V and 12 bases from J, leaving 23 bases between. CDR3 region: CSVSLSQRASELFF. The CDR3 coding sequence is TGCAGCGTATCTCTATCCCAAAGGGCTTCTGAACTGTTTTTT.

V usage is TRBV6-2 or TRBV6-3 and J usage is TRBJ2-7, with D maybe TRBD2 (6 bases). Germline loops: CDR1 MNHEY, CDR2 SVGEGT. Trimming took off 7 bases at V and 1 base at J, with 14 bases between the two ends. The CDR3 spans 14 residues. The CDR3 nucleotides read TGTGCCAGCACCACGGTAGCGGCTTCCTACGAGCAGTACTTC. Amino acid sequence: CASTTVAASYEQYF.

V is TRBV4-3 and J is TRBJ1-5, with D unresolved. Germline V CDR1 and CDR2: LGHNA, YSLEER. CDR3 length: 15 residues. Deletions cut 0 bases from V and 6 bases from J, with 12 bases between. In DNA, the CDR3 is TGCGCCAGCAGCCAAGATCTGGGGTATCGTCAGCCCCAGCATTTT. It is translated as CASSQDLGYRQPQHF.

A few counts support this clonotype. The genes are TRBV9 and TRBJ2-7, with D perhaps given as TRBD1 or TRBD2 (5 bases each). The CDR3 totals 17 residues. V lost 4 bases to trimming and J lost 3 bases, with 23 bases between them. Germline values: CDR1 SGDLS, CDR2 YYNGEE. The CDR3, as DNA: TGTGCCAGCAGCTCAGGCGGGTTGAGGAGCAGGGACTACGAGCAGTACTTC. This gives the protein CASSSGGLRSRDYEQYF.

This clonotype showed up just a few times. The chain is built from TRBV5-6 and TRBJ1-2, with D uncertain. Germline CDR1 is SGHDT and CDR2 is YYEEEE. The V end lost 1 base, the J end lost 7 bases, and 11 bases lay between the germline ends. The CDR3 loop spans 13 amino acids. The CDR3 sequence: CASSLLGSGGYTF. CDR3 coding DNA: TGTGCCAGCAGCTTGTTGGGCTCGGGTGGCTACACCTTC.

In its sample, this clonotype was seen a few times. The V and J genes are TRBV12-3 or TRBV12-4 and TRBJ2-7; D unresolved. CDR3 length: 15 residues. V lost 1 base and J lost 0, with 10 bases in between. Written as DNA, the CDR3 is TGTGCCAGCAGTTTAGGAGGAGCCCTCTCCTACGAGCAGTACTTC. Its translation: CASSLGGALSYEQYF.

This clonotype was seen more than once but under ten times. This chain uses TRBV10-3 with TRBJ1-2; D unclear. Germline values: CDR1 ENHRY, CDR2 SYGVKD. The CDR3 extends over 15 amino acids. The germline V and J ends were trimmed by 4 bases and 2 bases, with 14 bases remaining between them. CDR3: CAISASALSNYGYTF. CDR3 sequence (DNA): TGTGCCATCAGTGCCTCAGCACTTTCGAACTATGGCTACACCTTC.

There are a few counts of this clonotype. This chain uses TRBV24-1 with TRBJ2-1, with 10 bases identical to TRBD1. V was clipped by 5 bases and J by 3 bases; unmatched bases: 6. Germline V gene data show CDR1 as KGHDR and CDR2 as SFDVKD. This CDR3 region has 16 residues. The CDR3 region is CATSGDRGRVYNEQFF. DNA for the CDR3: TGTGCCACCAGTGGAGACAGGGGGCGCGTCTACAATGAGCAGTTCTTC.

The table lists this clonotype with many counts. The gene calls are TRBV29-1 and TRBJ2-1; D remains unclear. Germline CDR1 and CDR2: SQVTM and ANQGSEA. The CDR3 is made up of 16 amino acids. Trimming took 3 bases from V and 4 from J, leaving 19 bases between them. CDR3 residues: CSVEFSGLGSYNEQFF. CDR3 sequence (DNA): TGCAGCGTTGAGTTTTCGGGCCTAGGAAGTTACAATGAGCAGTTCTTC.

The chain recombines TRBV4-3 with TRBJ2-7; D possibly matches TRBD1 or TRBD2 (7 bases each). Germline V gives CDR1 LGHNA, CDR2 YSLEER. There are 15 residues in the CDR3. V gave up 4 bases and J gave up 5 bases, with 18 bases separating them. The CDR3 coding sequence is TGCGCCAGCAGCCGAGGACAGGCGGGGGCGAACGAGCAGTACTTC. It is translated as CASSRGQAGANEQYF.

This clonotype came up a few times. The chain combines TRBV12-3 or TRBV12-4 with TRBJ2-1, with 9 bases fitting TRBD2. This CDR3 region has 12 residues. V dropped 5 bases and J dropped 10; count of bases not matched to a gene: 3. CDR3 sequence reads: CASSPGLAEQFF. The CDR3 DNA reads TGTGCCAGCAGTCCAGGACTAGCGGAGCAGTTCTTC.